This T cell receptor beta chain comes out of a study of beta chain features in type 1 diabetes. Every isolated RNA sample was fully reverse transcribed, so sequencing captured expressed TCRB transcripts. Produced via immunoSEQ multiplex PCR; TCRdb's table is partial and in-frame only. The repertoire holds fewer than 30,000 clones, with over 60% as singletons. V gave up 1 base and J gave up 0 bases; unmatched junction bases: 6. The germline CDR1 and CDR2 sequences are SQVTM and ANQGSEA. This CDR3 has 16 residues. The specimen was Tregs from blood. The source is a woman in her forties in good health. The chain recombines TRBV29-1 with TRBJ2-3, with TRBD2 identical over 8 bases. The CDR3 DNA is TGCAGCGTTGAAGTCATCGCGGGGGGTAGCACAGATACGCAGTATTTT. It translates to CSVEVIAGGSTDTQYF.